This T cell receptor (beta chain) comes out of a study of T cell changes during pregnancy in multiple sclerosis. Generated by immunoSEQ multiplex PCR, the TCRdb table keeps only in-frame clones and is missing some. The top ten hold about 5.5% of the sample, which has roughly 51,000 clones, approximately 94% seen once. The CDR3 spans 11 residues. V was cut by 9 bases and J by 5 bases, with 11 bases left in between. From germline, CDR1 is MNHEY and CDR2 SMNVEV (reference sequence). The sample consisted of CD8+ T cells from peripheral blood mononuclear cells, taken before pregnancy. This receptor was identified in a female donor with multiple sclerosis, enrolled in a pregnancy study. The chain joins TRBV27 to TRBJ2-7, with D perhaps matching TRBD2 (6 bases). This chain's CDR3 is CARLPSDEQYF. Here the CDR3 DNA reads TGTGCCAGACTACCTAGCGACGAGCAGTACTTC.